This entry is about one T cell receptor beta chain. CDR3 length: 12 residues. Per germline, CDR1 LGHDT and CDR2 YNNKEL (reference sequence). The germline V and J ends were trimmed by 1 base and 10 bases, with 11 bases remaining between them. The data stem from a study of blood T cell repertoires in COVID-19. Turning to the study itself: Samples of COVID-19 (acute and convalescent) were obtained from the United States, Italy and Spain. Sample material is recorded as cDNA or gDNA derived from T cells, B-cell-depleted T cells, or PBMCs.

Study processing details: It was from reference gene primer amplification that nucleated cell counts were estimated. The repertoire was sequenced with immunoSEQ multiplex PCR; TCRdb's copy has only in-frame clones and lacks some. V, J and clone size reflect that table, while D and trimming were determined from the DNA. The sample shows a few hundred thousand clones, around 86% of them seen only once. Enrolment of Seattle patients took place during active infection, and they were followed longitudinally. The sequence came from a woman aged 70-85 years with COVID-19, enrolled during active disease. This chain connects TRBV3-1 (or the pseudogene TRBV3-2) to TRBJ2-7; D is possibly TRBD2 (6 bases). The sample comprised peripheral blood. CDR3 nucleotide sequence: TGTGCCAGCAGCCAAGGGGGAGGATTTCAGTACTTC. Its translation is CASSQGGGFQYF.